The present T cell receptor beta chain was sequenced within a study of cytomegalovirus exposure and HLA in healthy donors. On this clone itself: Its antigen is unidentified.

Points from the study as a whole: It was fewer than 200 TCR beta chains that were listed as cytomegalovirus-associated. Most TCR beta V segments were productive about 90% or about 30% of the time in an earlier analysis.

The V gene's germline CDR1 is LGHNT and CDR2 FRNRAP. This CDR3 comprises 12 residues. V was clipped by 3 bases and J by 6 bases, with 9 bases between them. Primers included in the PCR were 60 Vbeta and 13 Jbeta primers. TCRdb's copy holds only in-frame clones and misses some; the assay was immunoSEQ multiplex PCR. Of around 210,000 clones listed, around four fifths were seen once; the top ten hold about 2.5%. The sequence was collected from a woman aged 40 to 49 in good health and CMV-seronegative. The rearrangement joins TRBV12-5 to TRBJ2-7; D is ambiguous. Sequenced material: PBMCs. The CDR3 DNA reads TGTGCTAGTGGTTTCCCAGCGCGCGAGCAGTACTTC. It specifies CASGFPAREQYF.